This T cell receptor (beta chain) emerged from a study of graft-versus-host responses after intestinal transplantation. Whole-study context: The study gave all recipients anti-thymocyte globulin induction, then tacrolimus and steroids for approximately three years.

The CDR3 covers 12 residues. V was shortened by 5 bases and J by 10 bases, with 14 bases between the two germline ends. Germline V lookup: CDR1 SGHTA, CDR2 FQGTGA. Intraepithelial plus lamina propria lymphocytes were released by processing graft tissue. TCRdb's copy holds only in-frame clones and misses some; the assay was immunoSEQ multiplex PCR. The sample includes around 5,000 clones, 69% seen only once; the top ten take 30% to 35%. The sample was ileum tissue, taken around 290 days after intestinal transplant. This receptor was identified in a human patient who received an intestinal transplant, so some T cells may come from the graft donor. The chain joins TRBV7-3 to TRBJ1-1, with TRBD1 as a possible D gene (5 bases). CDR3 in amino acids: CASSPGGVRAFF. The CDR3 DNA is TGTGCCAGCAGCCCCGGAGGGGTGAGAGCTTTCTTT.